Shown below are 13 T cell receptor beta chains from a single sample sequenced in a study of blood T cells in healthy people across ages. The use of a sample-barcoded 5' primer and a J-beta primer mix characterized a second PCR of roughly 6 to 12 cycles. In TCRdb, the 5' RACE reads were re-called with MiXCR into one record per CDR3 protein. The sample holds some 1,800,000 distinct CDR3 sequences, around 42% seen once. The sequenced material came from blood. These receptor sequences come from a human donor in good health.

This clonotype was recorded once. The chain recombines TRBV4-1 with TRBJ1-5; a weak D match, TRBD1 (5 bases). This CDR3 region has 17 residues. Germline V gives CDR1 MGHRA, CDR2 YSYEKL. The germline V and J ends were trimmed by 0 bases and 7 bases, with 19 bases remaining between them. Here the CDR3 DNA reads TGCGCCAGCAGCCAAGACCCCGCGGGAAGTTGGGGGCAGCCCCAGCATTTT. Its translation: CASSQDPAGSWGQPQHF.

This clonotype came up a few times. The gene calls are TRBV28 and TRBJ1-2; 8 bases are shared with TRBD1. CDR3 length: 13 amino acids. In germline, CDR1 is MDHEN, CDR2 SYDVKM. Trimming took 5 bases from V and 8 from J; bases not matched to a gene: 7. The CDR3 loop is CASSLLTGVGYTF. In DNA, the CDR3 is TGTGCCAGCAGTCTTTTGACAGGGGTAGGCTACACCTTC.

The chain's CDR3 is CAISDPRRSYGYTF. The CDR3 nucleotides read TGTGCCATCAGTGACCCCAGAAGGTCATATGGCTACACCTTC. The chain recombines TRBV10-3 with TRBJ1-2; D is unresolved. V was shortened by 3 bases and J by 5 bases, with 13 bases between the two germline ends. The CDR3 has 14 residues. CDR1 and CDR2 from the germline V gene are ENHRY and SYGVKD.

The chain joins TRBV7-9 to TRBJ2-7; D is undetermined. The length of the CDR3 is 14 residues. Per the germline V gene, CDR1 is SEHNR and CDR2 is FQNEAQ (reference sequence). V was shortened by 1 base and J by 4 bases, with 11 bases between the two germline ends. The CDR3 region is CASSLGGLEYEQYF. The CDR3 nucleotides read TGTGCCAGCAGCTTAGGGGGTTTAGAGTACGAGCAGTACTTC.

This chain joins TRBV6-6 and TRBJ2-4; D is uncertain. Deletions cut 7 bases from V and 0 bases from J, with 16 bases between. CDR3 length equals 16 residues. Germline CDR1 MNHNY, CDR2 SVGAGI (reference sequence). In DNA, the CDR3 is TGTGCCAGCAACCCTTGGAATGTTCTAGCCAAAAACATTCAGTACTTC. Its translation is CASNPWNVLAKNIQYF.

There are a few counts of this clonotype. This rearrangement joins TRBV27 to TRBJ1-1; possibly TRBD1 for D (6 bases). The CDR3 spans 15 residues. With 6 bases removed from V and 3 bases from J, the gap between germline ends came to 17 bases. Germline CDR1 is MNHEY and CDR2 is SMNVEV (reference sequence). As DNA, the CDR3 is TGTGCCAGCAGAACAGGGCGCACGGGGCACACTGAAGCTTTCTTT. Its translation: CASRTGRTGHTEAFF.

The genes are TRBV10-3 and TRBJ1-2; TRBD1 might be the D (5 bases). There are 12 residues in the CDR3. Germline values: CDR1 ENHRY, CDR2 SYGVKD. The germline V and J ends were trimmed by 0 bases and 11 bases, with 10 bases remaining between them. In DNA form, the CDR3 reads TGTGCCATCAGTGAGTCGGCAGGGCGGTACACCTTC. It specifies CAISESAGRYTF.

V usage is TRBV4-2 and J usage is TRBJ1-1; D gene ambiguous. This CDR3 is 15 amino acids long. V was pared by 0 bases and J by 4 bases, with 12 bases between. The V gene's germline CDR1 is LGHNA and CDR2 YNFKEQ. CDR3 sequence reads: CASSQEAASVTEAFF. In DNA form, the CDR3 reads TGTGCCAGCAGCCAAGAGGCCGCCTCCGTCACTGAAGCTTTCTTT.

There are many counts of this clonotype. The rearrangement links TRBV20-1 to TRBJ2-5; weak D call: TRBD1 (6 bases). CDR1 DFQATT and CDR2 SNEGSKA come from the germline V gene (reference sequence). The CDR3 sequence is 17 residues long. V shed 6 bases and J shed 5 bases, with 28 bases lying between them. CDR3 sequence reads: CSADAGTPFPRGETQYF. DNA for the CDR3: TGCAGTGCGGACGCCGGGACCCCGTTCCCTAGGGGGGAGACCCAGTACTTC.

The sample holds a few counts of this clonotype. V usage is TRBV6-2 or TRBV6-3 and J usage is TRBJ2-5; no definite D call. The V gene lost 3 bases and the J gene lost 3 bases, with 8 bases spanning the gap. The CDR3 spans 13 residues. The germline CDR1 and CDR2 sequences are MNHEY and SVGEGT. The CDR3 protein is CASSYFQKETQYF. Written as DNA, the CDR3 is TGTGCCAGCAGTTATTTCCAGAAAGAGACCCAGTACTTC.

This clonotype has ten or more counts. The genes are TRBV20-1 and TRBJ1-2; the D gene is possibly TRBD1 (6 bases). CDR1 DFQATT and CDR2 SNEGSKA come from the germline V gene (reference sequence). Trimming removed 5 bases from V and 4 bases from J, with 17 bases in between. The CDR3 consists of 14 residues. CDR3 sequence reads: CSAPLQGNFYGYTF. DNA of the CDR3: TGCAGTGCTCCATTACAGGGAAATTTCTATGGCTACACCTTC.

The gene calls are TRBV20-1 and TRBJ1-1, with no clear D. The V gene's germline CDR1 is DFQATT and CDR2 SNEGSKA (reference sequence). The CDR3 loop spans 10 amino acids. V lost 4 bases and J lost 5, with 5 bases in between. CDR3: CSAKGTEAFF. The CDR3 region has the DNA TGCAGTGCTAAGGGAACTGAAGCTTTCTTT.

Only a few counts were recorded for this clonotype. V gene TRBV11-3 combines with J gene TRBJ2-5, with 10 nucleotides matching TRBD2. This CDR3 has 16 amino acids. Germline V lookup: CDR1 SGHNT, CDR2 YENEEA. The V segment lost 5 bases and the J segment 4 bases; nucleotides outside the gene matches: 10. This chain's CDR3 is CASSPLQRGGVETQYF. In DNA, the CDR3 is TGTGCCAGCAGCCCCCTTCAGCGGGGGGGCGTAGAGACCCAGTACTTC.